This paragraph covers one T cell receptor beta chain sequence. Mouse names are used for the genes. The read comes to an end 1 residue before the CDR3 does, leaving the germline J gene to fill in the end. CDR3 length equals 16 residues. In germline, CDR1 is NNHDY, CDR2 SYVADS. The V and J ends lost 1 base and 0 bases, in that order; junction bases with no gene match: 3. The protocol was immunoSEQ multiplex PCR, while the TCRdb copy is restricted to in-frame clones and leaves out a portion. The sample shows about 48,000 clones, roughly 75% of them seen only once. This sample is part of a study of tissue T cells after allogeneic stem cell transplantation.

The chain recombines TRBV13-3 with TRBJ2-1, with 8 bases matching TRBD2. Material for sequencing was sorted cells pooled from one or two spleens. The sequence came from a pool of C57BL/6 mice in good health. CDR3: CASSDLLGDNYAEQFF. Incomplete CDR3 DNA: TGTGCCAGCAGTGATCTACTGGGGGATAACTATGCTGAGCAGTTC.